This T cell receptor beta chain was recorded in a study of radiotherapy plus CTLA-4 blockade in lung cancer. Sequenced by immunoSEQ multiplex PCR; TCRdb stores in-frame clones only, minus some. This sample has about 73,000 clones, with roughly 87% found just once. General study results and limits: Subsequent to radiotherapy plus ipilimumab, tumor-derived TCR clones underwent expansion in blood.

V gave up 1 base and J gave up 7 bases; unmatched junction bases: 7. The length of the CDR3 is 15 residues. Germline V CDR1 and CDR2: SGHAT, FQNNGV. Notes on this clone: Its antigen remains unidentified.

Sample: peripheral blood, taken from a patient treated with radiotherapy plus ipilimumab. The TCR comes from a human donor with non-small cell lung cancer that progressed on radiotherapy plus ipilimumab. The chain couples TRBV11-2 to TRBJ2-1, with TRBD2 identical over 7 bases. The CDR3 sequence is CASSLVAGAMNEQFF. DNA for the CDR3: TGTGCCAGCAGCTTAGTGGCGGGAGCCATGAATGAGCAGTTCTTC.